This is a list of T cell receptor beta chains from one sample in a study of identical twins. TCRdb used MiXCR to reprocess the 5' RACE reads, holding one entry per CDR3 protein. The sample carries about 520,000 distinct CDR3 sequences, under 25% recorded once. The sample was also reused in another study, on T cells expressing NK-cell markers.

Sequenced material: CD4+ T cells sorted from blood. The receptors were gathered from a woman under 30 in good health. Both conserved end residues are trimmed from each CDR3. The D gene is left open where the match is weak. Rows give clone size only sometimes, using once, few, many, or a class for an expanded clone.

v_call	j_call	d_call	clone_size	cdr3_aa
TRBV7-9	TRBJ2-3	.	.	ASSLRYSSQDTQY
TRBV6-1	TRBJ2-3	.	.	ASSQTARTDTQY
TRBV3-1	TRBJ2-7	TRBD2	.	ASSQDPWAGVSLGYEQY
TRBV5-1	TRBJ2-7	TRBD2	.	ASSSRMAGGPDEQY
TRBV20-1	TRBJ2-3	.	.	SAMSAGSTDTQY
TRBV12-3/TRBV12-4	TRBJ2-3	.	.	ASTVTLPGIAQY
TRBV27	TRBJ2-5	.	few	ASSLSYPPNQETQY
TRBV12-3/TRBV12-4	TRBJ1-3	.	.	ASSLNLSGNTIY
TRBV5-1	TRBJ1-5	.	.	ASRPNGAPGEPQH
TRBV6-1	TRBJ1-2	.	.	ASSDDLFIRVF
TRBV9	TRBJ1-1	.	few	ASSNPKGRYSTEAF